This T cell receptor (beta chain) was observed in a study of blood T cell repertoires in COVID-19 (TCRdb year 2020). With regard to the full study: Samples from collaborators originated in the United States, Italy and Spain and spanned both the acute and convalescent phases of COVID-19. The prospective study material was composed of cDNA or gDNA derived from T cells, B-cell-depleted T cells, or PBMCs. Subjects who had been exposed to COVID-19, were actively infected with it, or had recovered from it provided the deeply sampled blood TCRbeta repertoires that made up the dataset. The repertoires were made available in a free public database intended to serve as a resource for research on the immune response to SARS-CoV-2. The samples were drawn from the first 160 participants of the ongoing ImmuneRACE study and from over 950 subjects provided by 6 global collaborators. Sample metadata almost always included a de-identified subject ID, COVID-19 status, age in years and sex. Where HLA class I and class II types were available, the types were taken from metadata supplied by the sample provider, not from assay-based typing. Paper-wide results and their limitations: The amount of clinical and demographic metadata varied by source and participant and was provided uncurated.

Collaborating institutions collected whole blood in K2EDTA tubes following their own protocols. For TCRbeta analysis, collaborators shipped samples in one of three forms: frozen whole blood, isolated PBMCs, or DNA extracted from either of those sample types. Worth noting for this clone: Its antigen is not yet known. Base qualities are not at hand, and no much larger clone is one base apart.

TCRbeta CDR3 regions were amplified from genomic DNA using the immunoSEQ Assay, a bias-controlled multiplex PCR. The source study handled its data this way. The number of nucleated cells in each sample was estimated by amplification of reference gene primers within the assay. Sequence reads were collapsed and filtered to measure the absolute abundance of every unique TCRbeta CDR3 rearrangement. Productive Simpson clonality was computed per sample as the square root of Simpson's diversity index over productive rearrangements. The clones in this table, taken by TCRdb from immuneACCESS, are in-frame only. Not every clone is retained; where verified, under half of the shortfall comes from an unresolved V gene, and the cause of the rest is unknown. The V and J calls and clone size were taken over from that table, and D and trimming were inferred from the DNA. The sample profile shows over 150,000 clones; 70% to 90% of them were found once. Less than 25% of the sample goes to the ten largest clones.

Per the germline V gene, MNHEY is the CDR1 and SVGAGI is the CDR2. Germline trimming amounts to 4 bases on V and 0 bases on J, with 4 as the count of junction bases outside the gene matches. The CDR3 runs 15 residues from the cysteine to the phenylalanine. The DNA shown is the 45-base CDR3, in frame from base 1. The receptor's source is a man aged 70-80 years with active or convalescent COVID-19. Recombination linked TRBV6-5 to TRBJ1-1; 8 central bases correspond to TRBD1. The material sequenced was peripheral blood. The CDR3: CASSFDRGMNTEAFF. The DNA sequence is as follows: TGTGCCAGCAGTTTCGACAGGGGAATGAACACTGAAGCTTTCTTT.